This entry lists 27 T cell receptor beta chains sequenced from one sample in a study of T cells in Graves' hyperthyroidism and ophthalmopathy. TCR beta CDR3 regions were amplified from RNA. The HTBI primer set was used in a first-round RT-PCR of the TCR CDR3. TCRdb re-analysed the multiplex PCR reads in MiXCR, keeping a single row per CDR3 protein. The data hold approximately 640,000 distinct CDR3 sequences, with 45% observed a single time. The sequenced sample was peripheral blood or thyroid tissue (not recorded which). These receptors all come from an adult man with Graves' disease, either hyperthyroidism or ophthalmopathy (not recorded which).

This clonotype was seen a handful of times. This chain links TRBV19 with TRBJ1-1; D is unresolved. CDR1 is LNHDA and CDR2 is SQIVND in the germline V gene (reference sequence). The V end lost 3 bases, the J end lost 1 base, and 12 bases lay between the germline ends. The CDR3 has 15 residues. CDR3 protein: CASSIYGHPNTEAFF. CDR3 bases: TGTGCCAGTAGTATTTATGGGCACCCGAACACTGAAGCTTTCTTT.

The rearrangement joins TRBV9 to TRBJ1-2, with 10 positions matching TRBD1. V lost 0 bases and J lost 6; bases outside the gene matches: 5. From germline, CDR1 is SGDLS and CDR2 YYNGEE. The CDR3 has 15 amino acids. CDR3 nucleotides: TGTGCCAGCAGCGTAGCCGGGACAGGGGCTGATGGCTACACCTTC. Its translation: CASSVAGTGADGYTF.

V is TRBV14 and J is TRBJ1-1; D is undetermined. The CDR3 length is 12 residues. V was shortened by 1 base and J by 8 bases, with 8 bases between the two germline ends. Germline V gene lookup returns CDR1 SGHDN and CDR2 FVKESK. CDR3 sequence (DNA): TGTGCCAGCAGCCAAGCCCGGGTGGAAGCTTTCTTT. Protein product: CASSQARVEAFF.

This clonotype was seen only a few times. V is TRBV5-6 and J is TRBJ2-7; unclear D gene. Trimming removed 2 bases at V and 2 bases at J, with 8 bases between. Looked up from germline, CDR1 is SGHDT and CDR2 is YYEEEE. The CDR3 spans 13 residues. This CDR3 reads CASSFSQPYEQYF. The DNA for the CDR3 is TGTGCCAGCAGCTTTAGCCAGCCCTACGAGCAGTACTTC.

This clonotype was counted many times. The J gene is TRBJ1-6, the V gene TRBV5-1, with D perhaps matching TRBD1 (6 bases). Between the trimmed V and J ends, which lost 4 bases and 7 bases, there was a span of 18 bases. The CDR3 runs 16 residues. Germline values: CDR1 SGHRS, CDR2 YFSETQ. This CDR3 reads CASSPGAGEGNSPLHF. The CDR3 bases are TGCGCCAGCAGCCCCGGTGCAGGGGAGGGGAATTCACCCCTCCACTTT.

This clonotype has only a few counts. A far larger clone lies a single base away; this is likely a read error. The chain combines TRBV2 with TRBJ1-2; perhaps TRBD1 as D (5 bases). The CDR3 sequence is 12 residues long. Looked up from germline, CDR1 is SNHLY and CDR2 is FYNNEI. As DNA, the CDR3 is TGTGCCAGCAGTGATAGGGGCTATGGCTGCACCTTC. It encodes CASSDRGYGCTF.

This clonotype was seen repeatedly, ten times or more. The chain couples TRBV29-1 to TRBJ1-5; D uncertain. V was trimmed by 4 bases and J by 4 bases, leaving 8 bases between them. The germline CDR1 and CDR2 sequences are SQVTM and ANQGSEA. The CDR3 extends over 12 amino acids. CDR3 bases: TGCAGCGTTGGCGGGTGGAATCAGCCCCAGCATTTT. Its translation is CSVGGWNQPQHF.

The V call is TRBV7-7, the J call TRBJ1-1; D possibly corresponds to TRBD1 (5 bases). This CDR3 spans 14 amino acids. V was trimmed by 1 base and J by 3 bases, leaving 9 bases between them. CDR1 and CDR2 (germline): SSHAT, FNYEAQ (reference sequence). In nucleotides, the CDR3 is TGTGCCAGCAGCTTAGAGTGGGGGGACACTGAAGCTTTCTTT. This encodes CASSLEWGDTEAFF.

The gene calls are TRBV2 and TRBJ2-5; 7 bases agree with TRBD1. The CDR3 has 13 residues. V dropped 5 bases and J dropped 5; count of bases not matched to a gene: 5. In germline, CDR1 is SNHLY, CDR2 FYNNEI. Written as DNA, the CDR3 is TGTGCCAGCAGTACCCAGGGGGTGGAGACCCAGTACTTC. Its protein is CASSTQGVETQYF.

The chain has TRBV19 and TRBJ1-5; 9 bases agree with TRBD1. Germline CDR1 LNHDA, CDR2 SQIVND (reference sequence). The CDR3 is made up of 15 amino acids. The J segment lost 4 bases and the V segment lost 7 bases, leaving 8 bases of the junction unmatched. CDR3 amino acids: CASNIDRGANQPQHF. CDR3 bases: TGTGCCAGTAATATTGACAGGGGGGCGAATCAGCCCCAGCATTTT. Based on the CDR3 plus reference TRBV19 and TRBJ1-5, the full variable domain is DGGITQSPKYLFRKEGQNVTLSCEQNLNHDAMYWYRQDPGQGLRLIYYSQIVNDFQKGDIAEGYSVSREKKESFPLTVTSAQKNPTAFYLCASNIDRGANQPQHFGDGTRLSIL.

The V and J genes are TRBV7-3 and TRBJ2-2, with D possibly being TRBD1 or TRBD2 (6 bases each). Germline CDR1 is SGHTA and CDR2 is FQGTGA. The CDR3 length is 16 residues. V was shortened by 8 bases and J by 4 bases, with 20 bases between the two germline ends. The CDR3 DNA reads as TGTGCCAGCTCACCACTGATGGGGGGCTCCACCGGGGAGCTGTTTTTT. It translates to CASSPLMGGSTGELFF.

The V call is TRBV29-1, the J call TRBJ1-1; D ambiguous. V was trimmed by 2 bases and J by 10 bases, leaving 8 bases between them. This CDR3 contains 10 residues. The V gene's germline CDR1 is SQVTM and CDR2 ANQGSEA. This chain's CDR3 is CSVEIQGAFF. DNA for the CDR3: TGCAGCGTTGAAATTCAAGGAGCTTTCTTT. The whole variable domain, filled in from reference TRBV29-1 and TRBJ1-1, reads SAVISQKPSRDICQRGTSLTIQCQVDSQVTMMFWYRQQPGQSLTLIATANQGSEATYESGFVIDKFPISRPNLTFSTLTVSNMSPEDSSIYLCSVEIQGAFFGQGTRLTVV.

This clonotype turned up a few times. Here the CDR3 DNA reads TGTGCCAGCAGACCTCTGACAGGGATGAACACTGAAGCTTTCTTT. Translating it yields CASRPLTGMNTEAFF. The chain links TRBV12-3 or TRBV12-4 to TRBJ1-1; TRBD1 agrees at 7 bases. Losses at the gene ends were 6 bases for V and 0 bases for J; bases not matched to a gene: 7. The CDR3 has 15 residues.

This chain connects TRBV5-1 to TRBJ1-1; 9 positions match TRBD1. The CDR3 runs to 14 residues. V lost 8 bases and J lost 5; bases outside the gene matches: 10. Germline lookup yields CDR1 SGHRS and CDR2 YFSETQ. Here the CDR3 DNA reads TGCGCCAGTAAGACAGGGGGGACGAAAACTGAAGCTTTCTTT. Amino acid sequence: CASKTGGTKTEAFF.

This clonotype was recorded many times. The chain couples TRBV7-8 to TRBJ2-7, with TRBD1 matching over 8 bases. Per the germline V gene, CDR1 is SGHVS and CDR2 is FQNEAQ. This CDR3 contains 14 residues. The ends lost 6 bases at V and 4 bases at J; junction bases unmatched: 8. The CDR3 sequence is CASRPDRDWYEQYF. CDR3 in DNA: TGTGCCAGCAGGCCGGACAGGGACTGGTACGAGCAGTACTTC.

This clonotype was seen at least ten times. This sequence joins TRBV19 and TRBJ1-2; the D is unclear. The germline CDR1 and CDR2 sequences are LNHDA and SQIVND (reference sequence). The CDR3 length is 14 residues. V was pared by 4 bases and J by 4 bases, with 13 bases between. DNA of the CDR3: TGTGCCAGTAGTAGAGGTACCCTCTTCTATGGCTACACCTTC. This translates into CASSRGTLFYGYTF.

Of note for this clonotype: This likely comes from a read error, as the CDR3 has no conserved phenylalanine or tryptophan at its end. No DNA is shown, since the ends of the CDR3 on it are uncertain; the CDR3 is the one TCRdb lists. J is TRBJ1-3 and V is TRBV29-1; TRBD1, the table's D call, was not compared with the DNA. CDR1 SQVTM and CDR2 ANQGSEA come from the germline V gene. Counting both end residues, the CDR3 totals 8 amino acids. CDR3: CSVLLAGL.

The J gene is TRBJ1-3, the V gene TRBV7-9; 10 bases match TRBD1. This CDR3 is 18 amino acids long. In germline, CDR1 is SEHNR, CDR2 FQNEAQ (reference sequence). V was clipped by 5 bases and J by 0 bases; unmatched bases: 10. The CDR3 sequence: CASSPGTGATYSGNTIYF. CDR3 nucleotide sequence: TGTGCCAGCAGCCCTGGGACAGGGGCTACATACTCTGGAAACACCATATATTTT.

This clonotype was seen a handful of times. This sequence joins TRBV12-3 or TRBV12-4 and TRBJ1-2; D might be TRBD1 (5 bases). V lost 3 bases to trimming and J lost 4 bases, with 9 bases between them. The CDR3 runs 13 residues. This CDR3 is CASSFTTAYGYTF. DNA for the CDR3: TGTGCCAGCAGTTTTACGACAGCCTATGGCTACACCTTC.

This rearrangement joins TRBV12-3 or TRBV12-4 to TRBJ2-7; 7 nucleotides align to TRBD1. The CDR3 is 14 residues long. The ends lost 5 bases at V and 0 bases at J; junction bases unmatched: 4. The CDR3 loop is CASSGQENSYEQYF. Written as DNA, the CDR3 is TGTGCCAGCAGTGGACAGGAAAACTCCTACGAGCAGTACTTC.

Of note for this clonotype: A much larger clone lies a single base off, so this may be a read error. This chain connects TRBV7-6 to TRBJ1-4, with D maybe TRBD1 (5 bases). CDR3 length equals 15 residues. Germline V gives CDR1 SGHVS, CDR2 FNYEAQ. Trimming took 5 bases from V and 7 from J, leaving 17 bases between them. Written as DNA, the CDR3 is TGTGCCAGCAGCCACCGAGACGACGGGGGTGAAAAACTGTTTTTT. Residues: CASSHRDDGGEKLFF.

The V gene is TRBV6-1, the J gene TRBJ1-5; no firm D call. Trimming removed 7 bases from V and 0 bases from J, with 7 bases in between. This CDR3 has 13 residues. Germline V gene lookup returns CDR1 MNHNS and CDR2 SASEGT. In nucleotides, the CDR3 is TGTGCCAGCAAAGAAACTAGCAATCAGCCCCAGCATTTT. Residues: CASKETSNQPQHF.

The J gene is TRBJ1-4, the V gene TRBV7-6; 7 bases line up with TRBD1. This CDR3 has 16 residues. J was trimmed by 2 bases and V by 5 bases; bases with no gene match: 8. CDR1 is SGHVS and CDR2 is FNYEAQ in the germline V gene. The CDR3 loop is CASSLQGTRTNEKLFF. CDR3 bases: TGTGCCAGCAGCCTACAGGGGACACGGACTAATGAAAAACTGTTTTTT.

The chain carries TRBV29-1 and TRBJ1-2; 8 bases are shared with TRBD1. This CDR3 contains 15 residues. V lost 0 bases and J lost 7; bases outside the gene matches: 10. Per the germline V gene, CDR1 is SQVTM and CDR2 is ANQGSEA. CDR3 residues: CSVEDPQGATSGYTF. CDR3 nucleotide sequence: TGCAGCGTTGAAGACCCTCAGGGGGCTACTAGTGGCTACACCTTC.

In this sample, this clonotype turned up many times. The chain combines TRBV7-8 with TRBJ2-7; no firm D call. The V and J ends lost 5 bases and 6 bases respectively, with 11 bases between them. From germline, CDR1 is SGHVS and CDR2 FQNEAQ. The CDR3 has 12 amino acids. In DNA, the CDR3 is TGTGCCAGCAGCAGCCGCACGGTCGAGCAGTACTTC. This sequence encodes CASSSRTVEQYF. Full variable domain (missing parts from reference TRBV7-8 and TRBJ2-7): GAGVSQSPRYKVAKRGQDVALRCDPISGHVSLFWYQQALGQGPEFLTYFQNEAQLDKSGLPSDRFFAERPEGSVSTLKIQRTQQEDSAVYLCASSSRTVEQYFGPGTRLTVT.

This clonotype has a handful of counts. The chain recombines TRBV7-9 with TRBJ2-5, with TRBD1 identical over 7 bases. After removal of 6 bases from V and 1 base from J, the junction contained 5 bases not matched to a gene. The CDR3 loop spans 14 amino acids. Germline-derived CDR1 and CDR2 are SEHNR and FQNEAQ (reference sequence). In DNA form, the CDR3 reads TGTGCCAGCAGTTCCGGGGACAGCCAAGAGACCCAGTACTTC. It yields the protein CASSSGDSQETQYF.

This clonotype was recorded at least ten times. The V call is TRBV29-1, the J call TRBJ1-1; D is unclear. Germline CDR1 is SQVTM and CDR2 is ANQGSEA. Trimming removed 6 bases at V and 6 bases at J, with 11 bases between. The CDR3 has 11 residues. CDR3 nucleotide sequence: TGCAGCGTGGGGAACTCTCCTGAAGCTTTCTTT. Translation gives CSVGNSPEAFF.